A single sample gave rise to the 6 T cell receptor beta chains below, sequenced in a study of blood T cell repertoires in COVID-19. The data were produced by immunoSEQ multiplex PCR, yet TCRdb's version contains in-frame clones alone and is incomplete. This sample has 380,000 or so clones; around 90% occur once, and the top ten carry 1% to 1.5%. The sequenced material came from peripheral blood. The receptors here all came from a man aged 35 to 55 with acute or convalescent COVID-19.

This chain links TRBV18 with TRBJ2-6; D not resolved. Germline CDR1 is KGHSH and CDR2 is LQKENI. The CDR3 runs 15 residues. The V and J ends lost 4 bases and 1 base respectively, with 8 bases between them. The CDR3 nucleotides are TGTGCCAGCTCACGCCCGAGTTCTGGGGCCAACGTCCTGACTTTC. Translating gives CASSRPSSGANVLTF.

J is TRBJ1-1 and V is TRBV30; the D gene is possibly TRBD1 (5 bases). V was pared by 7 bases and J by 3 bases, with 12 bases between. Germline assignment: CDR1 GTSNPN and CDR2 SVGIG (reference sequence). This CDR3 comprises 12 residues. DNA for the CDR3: TGTGCCTTTCGGAGGGGCGACACTGAAGCTTTCTTT. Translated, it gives CAFRRGDTEAFF. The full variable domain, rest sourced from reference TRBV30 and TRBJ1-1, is SQTIHQWPATLVQPVGSPLSLECTVEGTSNPNLYWYRQAAGRGLQLLFYSVGIGQISSEVPQNLSASRPQDRQFILSSKKLLLSDSGFYLCAFRRGDTEAFFGQGTRLTVV.

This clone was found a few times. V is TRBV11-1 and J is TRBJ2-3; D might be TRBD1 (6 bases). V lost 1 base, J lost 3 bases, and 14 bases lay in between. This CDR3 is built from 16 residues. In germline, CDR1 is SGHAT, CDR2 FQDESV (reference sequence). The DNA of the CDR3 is TGTGCCAGCAGCTTAGGGGGCATGGGGGCGACAGATACGCAGTATTTT. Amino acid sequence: CASSLGGMGATDTQYF.

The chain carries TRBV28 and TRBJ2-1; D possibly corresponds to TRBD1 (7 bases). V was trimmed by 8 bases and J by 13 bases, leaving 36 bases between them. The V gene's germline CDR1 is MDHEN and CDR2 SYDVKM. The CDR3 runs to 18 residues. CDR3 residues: CASLGQASGRERVGEQFF. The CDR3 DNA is TGTGCCAGCCTTGGACAGGCGAGCGGAAGGGAGCGGGTGGGTGAACAGTTCTTC.

CDR3 sequence reads: CASSVVLDLRLDGYTF. CDR3 in DNA: TGTGCCAGCAGCGTAGTCCTGGACTTGAGGCTAGATGGCTACACCTTC. The rearrangement links TRBV9 to TRBJ1-2, with D uncertain. The V gene's germline CDR1 is SGDLS and CDR2 YYNGEE. V lost 0 bases and J lost 6, with 18 bases in between. The CDR3 extends over 16 amino acids.

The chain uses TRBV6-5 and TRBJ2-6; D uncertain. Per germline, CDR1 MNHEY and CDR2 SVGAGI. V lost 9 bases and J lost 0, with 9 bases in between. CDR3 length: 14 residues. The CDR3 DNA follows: TGTGCCAGTGTCTCCCTCTCTGGGGCCAACGTCCTGACTTTC. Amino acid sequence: CASVSLSGANVLTF.